This T cell receptor beta chain was profiled in a study of cytomegalovirus exposure and HLA in healthy donors. Regarding the study as a whole: Most TCR beta V segments were productive about 90% or about 30% of the time in an earlier analysis. Presence/absence results assume similar sequencing depth per donor, which may not hold. According to the study, 180 or so TCR beta chains were cytomegalovirus-associated. An analysis was carried out later, and it reportedly showed fewer N-insertions in an Asian-associated ancestry cluster than the roughly 670-donor mean.

In the PCR, 60 Vbeta and 13 Jbeta primers were used. The data were produced by immunoSEQ multiplex PCR, yet TCRdb's version contains in-frame clones alone and is incomplete. The sample comprises just over 150,000 clones, around 76% of which are singletons, and around 7% rests with the top ten. This clone was observed a few times. Its antigen remains unknown. The sample carries other DNA sequences with the same CDR3. The germline V and J ends were trimmed by 0 bases and 1 base, with 9 bases remaining between them. Per the germline V gene, CDR1 is SGHAT and CDR2 is FQNNGV. The CDR3 covers 15 residues. This TCR was sampled from a middle-aged man in good health and CMV-seropositive. The chain recombines TRBV11-2 with TRBJ2-5; D is perhaps TRBD1 (5 bases). Sequenced: PBMCs. The CDR3 DNA reads TGTGCCAGCAGCTTAGATGGAGACAGCCAAGAGACCCAGTACTTC. Residues: CASSLDGDSQETQYF.